This entry lists 13 T cell receptor beta chains sequenced from one sample in a study of blood T cells in healthy people across ages. A second PCR, run for about 7 to 11 cycles, used a sample-barcoded 5' primer plus a J-beta primer mix. TCRdb re-derived calls from the 5' RACE reads in MiXCR, one entry per CDR3 protein. The repertoire holds about 1,500,000 distinct CDR3 sequences, with around 42% as singletons. Sequenced sample: blood. The receptors derive from a woman aged 18 to 35 in good health.

J is TRBJ2-1 and V is TRBV6-5; TRBD2 might be the D (7 bases). The J call may be mistaken, given a closer DNA end match to TRBJ2-7. Germline-derived CDR1 and CDR2 are MNHEY and SVGAGI. The CDR3 contains 15 residues. CDR3 coding DNA: TGTGCCAGCAGTTATGGTCTAGGGGGGGGCAATGAGCAGTACTTC. This translates into CASSYGLGGGNEQYF.

This clonotype was counted a few times. The chain carries TRBV7-9 and TRBJ1-4; no clear D gene. This CDR3 contains 12 residues. Germline assignment: CDR1 SEHNR and CDR2 FQNEAQ (reference sequence). Deletions cut 5 bases from V and 6 bases from J, with 7 bases between. CDR3 sequence: CASSRTDEKLFF. CDR3 sequence (DNA): TGTGCCAGCAGCCGGACGGATGAAAAACTGTTTTTT.

This clonotype came up a few times. This chain connects TRBV29-1 to TRBJ1-1; 7 nucleotides line up with TRBD1. With 0 bases clipped from V and 10 bases from J, the junction kept 8 bases outside the gene matches. This CDR3 contains 13 residues. CDR1 and CDR2 (germline): SQVTM, ANQGSEA. The CDR3 DNA is TGCAGCGTTGAAGAAGTAGGGGGCTCCGGAGCTTTCTTT. Its protein is CSVEEVGGSGAFF.

As DNA, the CDR3 is TGCGCCAGCAGCTTGGGCGCAGGGGGGTCTAACTATGGCTACACCTTC. The encoded protein is CASSLGAGGSNYGYTF. The rearrangement links TRBV5-1 to TRBJ1-2, with TRBD1 matching 7 bases. V gave up 0 bases and J gave up 0 bases; unmatched junction bases: 5. CDR3 length: 16 residues. Germline loops: CDR1 SGHRS, CDR2 YFSETQ.

This chain connects TRBV5-1 to TRBJ2-1; a possible D gene is TRBD2 (7 bases). The V and J ends lost 4 bases and 6 bases respectively, with 20 bases between them. The germline gives CDR1 SGHRS, CDR2 YFSETQ. The CDR3 spans 16 residues. The CDR3 loop reads CASSLLSGGAVNEQFF. The CDR3 bases are TGCGCCAGCAGCCTCCTTAGTGGGGGGGCCGTCAATGAGCAGTTCTTC.

V gene TRBV9 combines with J gene TRBJ2-3, with 8 positions matching TRBD2. Germline V gene data show CDR1 as SGDLS and CDR2 as YYNGEE. The CDR3 runs 16 residues. Trimming took 0 bases from V and 3 from J; bases not matched to a gene: 6. CDR3 DNA sequence: TGTGCCAGCAGCGTAGCCGGGGGGGCGGTTACAGATACGCAGTATTTT. This encodes CASSVAGGAVTDTQYF.

The chain employs TRBV24-1 and TRBJ1-2; 8 bases are shared with TRBD1. Germline CDR1 KGHDR, CDR2 SFDVKD. V was pared by 7 bases and J by 1 base, with 4 bases of the junction left unmatched. There are 14 residues in the CDR3. Here the CDR3 reads CATRAGGSNYGYTF. CDR3 nucleotides: TGTGCCACCAGGGCAGGGGGCAGTAACTATGGCTACACCTTC.

This chain uses TRBV28 with TRBJ1-5; perhaps TRBD1 as D (5 bases). CDR3 length: 15 residues. Trimming pared 4 bases from V and 5 bases from J, leaving 15 bases between. In germline, CDR1 is MDHEN, CDR2 SYDVKM. CDR3 region: CASSSRDGIYQPQHF. In nucleotides, the CDR3 is TGTGCCAGCAGTTCACGGGACGGAATTTATCAGCCCCAGCATTTT. The variable domain in full, completed from reference TRBV28 and TRBJ1-5, reads DVKVTQSSRYLVKRTGEKVFLECVQDMDHENMFWYRQDPGLGLRLIYFSYDVKMKEKGDIPEGYSVSREKKERFSLILESASTNQTSMYLCASSSRDGIYQPQHFGDGTRLSIL.

The rearrangement uses TRBV4-1 and TRBJ1-1; 7 bases match TRBD1. V dropped 2 bases and J dropped 5; count of bases not matched to a gene: 11. The germline gives CDR1 MGHRA, CDR2 YSYEKL. This CDR3 is 16 amino acids long. CDR3 amino acids: CASSQTPTGIGTEAFF. The CDR3 DNA sequence: TGCGCCAGCAGCCAAACCCCGACAGGGATCGGGACTGAAGCTTTCTTT.

V is TRBV5-1 and J is TRBJ1-2; D possibly corresponds to TRBD1 (6 bases). Per germline, CDR1 SGHRS and CDR2 YFSETQ. Trimming removed 0 bases from V and 3 bases from J, with 12 bases in between. CDR3 length: 15 amino acids. CDR3 amino acids: CASSLETGFDYGYTF. The CDR3 nucleotides are TGCGCCAGCAGCTTGGAAACAGGGTTTGACTATGGCTACACCTTC.

V is TRBV29-1 and J is TRBJ2-3; possibly TRBD1 or TRBD2 for D (5 bases each). The CDR3 runs to 12 residues. Germline V CDR1 and CDR2: SQVTM, ANQGSEA. The ends were cut back, 6 bases at V and 4 bases at J, with 11 bases in the middle. The CDR3 loop reads CSVTRGADTQYF. CDR3 nucleotide sequence: TGCAGCGTCACCCGGGGCGCAGATACGCAGTATTTT.

In the case of this clonotype: The junction does not match germline at one end; this may be a read error. The chain is built from TRBV6-6 and TRBJ2-3; 11 bases match TRBD2. Looked up from germline, CDR1 is MNHNY and CDR2 is SVGAGI (reference sequence). The CDR3 has 16 residues. CDR3 bases: TGTGCCAGCAGTTCCTATAGCGGGGGGGCCTCAGAGACGCAGTATTTT. It is translated as CASSSYSGGASETQYF.

V is TRBV24-1 and J is TRBJ2-3, with D maybe TRBD1 (6 bases). The CDR3 totals 16 residues. CDR1 and CDR2 from the germline V gene are KGHDR and SFDVKD. Deletions cut 8 bases from V and 0 bases from J, with 17 bases between. Here the CDR3 reads CATNDRDTSSTDTQYF. The DNA of the CDR3 is TGTGCCACCAACGACCGGGACACATCTAGCACAGATACGCAGTATTTT.